One and the same sample provided the 26 T cell receptor beta chains below, sequenced in a study of regulatory T cells in long-lasting Graves disease (dated by TCRdb to the early 2020s). The meaning of the sample's time point label: persistent/refractory GD, antithyroid drugs over 5 years with positive TRAb. For both TCR sequencing and RNA sequencing, RNA was extracted from PBMCs in TRIzol. The library was generated by multiplex PCR. The sequencer was an Illumina HiSeq 4000. CDR3 regions were amplified by Arm-PCR with iRepertoire HTBI primers to construct TCR beta libraries. In-frame beta chains were kept once TCRdb had trimmed the public reads at Q25 with fastp and called clones with MiXCR. Rows merge per CDR3 protein into single entries with the most common DNA and genes. A total of 350,000 to 450,000 distinct CDR3 sequences appear in this sample, more than 20% of them only once. Of the sample, approximately 27% falls within the top ten clones.

Specimen: peripheral blood mononuclear cells (PBMCs), collected when the disease was refractory, from a patient treated with antithyroid drugs. The receptors originated from a woman aged 40 to 49 with Graves disease. Donor details come from another sample of the same person, matched by shared clones.

This clonotype has a single count. V and J are TRBV6-1 and TRBJ2-4; 15 nucleotides match TRBD2. CDR3 size: 20 residues. Germline V gene data show CDR1 as MNHNS and CDR2 as SASEGT. V was pared by 4 bases and J by 8 bases, with 18 bases of the junction left unmatched. This CDR3 reads CASSASPTGLAGGTRDIQYF. In DNA form, the CDR3 reads TGTGCCAGCAGTGCCTCCCCGACGGGACTAGCGGGAGGTACTCGAGACATTCAGTACTTC.

This chain joins TRBV28 and TRBJ2-1; 8 bases agree with TRBD2. This CDR3 region has 14 residues. The junction had 10 bases not matched to a gene; V was cut back by 6 bases and J by 9 bases. Germline V CDR1 and CDR2: MDHEN, SYDVKM. DNA for the CDR3: TGTGCCAGCAGGCGACTAGCGAACGTTCCTGAGCAGTTCTTC. Translated, it gives CASRRLANVPEQFF.

The chain recombines TRBV4-2 with TRBJ2-7, with 11 bases lining up with TRBD2. Per germline, CDR1 LGHNA and CDR2 YNFKEQ. The CDR3 sequence is 15 residues long. The junction had 3 bases not matched to a gene; V was cut back by 2 bases and J by 3 bases. CDR3 residues: CASSQPGLAVYEQYF. CDR3 coding DNA: TGTGCCAGCAGCCAACCGGGACTAGCGGTCTACGAGCAGTACTTC.

This clonotype has ten or more counts. The genes are TRBV7-9 and TRBJ2-7; the match to TRBD2 covers 11 bases. CDR3 size: 16 residues. Trimming cost V 5 bases and J 6 bases; bases outside gene matches: 12. CDR1 and CDR2 from the germline V gene are SEHNR and FQNEAQ (reference sequence). Written as DNA, the CDR3 is TGTGCCAGCAGCCAACCGACTAGCGGGGCGTCCCGCGAGCAGTACTTC. Translation: CASSQPTSGASREQYF.

This chain joins TRBV3-1 and TRBJ1-1; D gene uncertain. Germline V gives CDR1 LGHDT, CDR2 YNNKEL (reference sequence). V was shortened by 3 bases and J by 4 bases, with 12 bases between the two germline ends. The CDR3 length is 14 residues. For the CDR3, the DNA is TGTGCCAGCAGCCATCCGGGCTCCAGCACTGAAGCTTTCTTT. Translating it yields CASSHPGSSTEAFF.

The chain uses TRBV6-2 or TRBV6-3 and TRBJ2-7; D uncertain. Germline values: CDR1 MNHEY, CDR2 SVGEGT. V lost 6 bases, J lost 0 bases, and 12 bases lay in between. The CDR3 has 14 amino acids. CDR3 bases: TGTGCCAGCAGGACTTCCCACTACTCCTACGAGCAGTACTTC. It encodes CASRTSHYSYEQYF.

This clonotype was counted only a few times. This chain uses TRBV19 with TRBJ2-1; 9 nucleotides align to TRBD2. Losses at the gene ends were 5 bases for V and 4 bases for J; bases not matched to a gene: 3. Germline lookup yields CDR1 LNHDA and CDR2 SQIVND (reference sequence). The CDR3 is 14 amino acids. CDR3 loop: CASSSTSGYNEQFF. Here the CDR3 DNA reads TGTGCCAGTAGTTCGACTAGCGGTTACAATGAGCAGTTCTTC.

In this sample, this clonotype turned up many times. The CDR3 region has the DNA TGTGCCAGCAGTTTATTGGGCTCCTACGAGCAGTACTTC. This encodes CASSLLGSYEQYF. The rearrangement links TRBV28 to TRBJ2-7, with D unresolved. The CDR3 loop spans 13 amino acids. Germline V gene lookup returns CDR1 MDHEN and CDR2 SYDVKM. V lost 1 base, J lost 0 bases, and 4 bases lay in between.

This chain uses TRBV12-3 or TRBV12-4 with TRBJ1-2; 9 bases are shared with TRBD1. The CDR3 totals 14 residues. V was clipped by 6 bases and J by 3 bases; unmatched bases: 5. CDR3 residues: CASRPGQGDYGYTF. The CDR3, as DNA: TGTGCCAGCAGGCCGGGACAGGGTGACTATGGCTACACCTTC.

The chain has TRBV10-3 and TRBJ1-1, with D perhaps TRBD1 (5 bases). Trimming left V 8 bases short and J 6 bases short, with 13 bases between. Germline values: CDR1 ENHRY, CDR2 SYGVKD. The CDR3 totals 12 residues. This CDR3 is CAIGQGVPEAFF. The CDR3 DNA reads as TGTGCCATCGGGCAGGGTGTGCCTGAAGCTTTCTTT.

The sample holds a few counts of this clonotype. The chain uses TRBV20-1 and TRBJ1-4; no clear D. Germline lookup yields CDR1 DFQATT and CDR2 SNEGSKA (reference sequence). CDR3 size: 15 residues. Trimming cost V 3 bases and J 0 bases, with 11 bases left between them. CDR3 in DNA: TGCAGTGCTAGGCCCCCCATTGCAACTAATGAAAAACTGTTTTTT. It translates to CSARPPIATNEKLFF.

J is TRBJ1-3 and V is TRBV7-9, with TRBD1 matching over 8 bases. This CDR3 is 14 amino acids long. The ends lost 5 bases at V and 3 bases at J; junction bases unmatched: 3. CDR1 SEHNR and CDR2 FQNEAQ come from the germline V gene (reference sequence). Here the CDR3 reads CASSPDRGGNTIYF. CDR3 sequence (DNA): TGTGCCAGCAGCCCCGACAGGGGTGGAAACACCATATATTTT.

In the case of this clonotype: Just one base apart from a much larger clone, this may be a read error. The conserved final phenylalanine or tryptophan is absent from the CDR3, which likely points to a read error. The chain joins TRBV15 to TRBJ2-7, with D possibly being TRBD2 (5 bases). V was pared by 5 bases and J by 0 bases, with 8 bases between. Germline values: CDR1 LNHNV, CDR2 YYDKDF (reference sequence). This CDR3 has 13 amino acids. In nucleotides, the CDR3 is TGTGCCACCAGCCAAGCGGACTCCTACGAGCAGTACTCC. This gives the protein CATSQADSYEQYS.

This clonotype was seen a handful of times. The chain recombines TRBV19 with TRBJ1-5; tentatively, D is TRBD1 (5 bases). Trimming removed 4 bases at V and 5 bases at J, with 12 bases between. Germline V gives CDR1 LNHDA, CDR2 SQIVND (reference sequence). The CDR3 runs 14 residues. For the CDR3, the DNA is TGTGCCAGTAGTAGGGGGTTACGGGATCAGCCCCAGCATTTT. This encodes CASSRGLRDQPQHF.

Details on this clonotype: A clone one base away is much larger, so this may be a read error. The chain recombines TRBV7-9 with TRBJ2-7, with TRBD2 matching 9 bases. This CDR3 contains 16 residues. Per germline, CDR1 SEHNR and CDR2 FQNEAQ (reference sequence). CDR3 loop: CASSLAATSGNYERYF. For the CDR3, the DNA is TGTGCCAGCAGCTTAGCTGCGACTAGCGGCAACTACGAGCGGTACTTC.

This clonotype was recorded many times. The CDR3 here is CASSLRGRSTNEKLFF. In DNA, the CDR3 is TGTGCCAGCAGTCTGCGCGGACGGTCAACTAATGAAAAACTGTTTTTT. This chain connects TRBV2 to TRBJ1-4; no reliable D call. The CDR3 spans 16 residues. V was pared by 5 bases and J by 0 bases, with 13 bases between. Germline CDR1 is SNHLY and CDR2 is FYNNEI.

This clonotype was detected ten times or more. CDR3 loop: CSASTQEGRYEQYF. The CDR3 DNA reads TGCAGTGCTAGTACCCAGGAGGGCCGATACGAGCAGTACTTC. The V gene is TRBV20-1, the J gene TRBJ2-7, with a tentative D call TRBD2 (6 bases). This CDR3 spans 14 amino acids. CDR1 is DFQATT and CDR2 is SNEGSKA in the germline V gene (reference sequence). Trimming cost V 3 bases and J 4 bases, with 16 bases left between them.

This clonotype was seen more than once but under ten times. This chain joins TRBV20-1 and TRBJ2-2; D gene unclear. This CDR3 contains 14 residues. Trimming shortened V by 6 bases and J by 4 bases, and 15 bases separated the two germline ends. Germline V gene sequence: CDR1 DFQATT, CDR2 SNEGSKA (reference sequence). The CDR3 region has the DNA TGCAGTGCCCAGACCCATACCTTCACCGGGGAGCTGTTTTTT. As protein: CSAQTHTFTGELFF.

CDR3 nucleotide sequence: TGTGCCAGCAGTACTAGCGGCACAGATACGCAGTATTTT. Translating it yields CASSTSGTDTQYF. The gene calls are TRBV28 and TRBJ2-3, with 7 bases aligning to TRBD2. The J segment lost 1 base and the V segment lost 5 bases, leaving 0 bases of the junction unmatched. The CDR3 covers 13 residues. Germline CDR1 reads MDHEN; CDR2 reads SYDVKM.

The chain couples TRBV28 to TRBJ2-2, with 14 positions matching TRBD2. The CDR3 totals 18 residues. CDR1 and CDR2 from the germline V gene are MDHEN and SYDVKM. Trimming took 9 bases from V and 6 from J; bases not matched to a gene: 15. CDR3 loop: CASSLPWTSGRSSGELFF. CDR3 DNA: TGTGCCAGTTCTCTCCCGTGGACTAGCGGGAGGTCCTCCGGGGAGCTGTTTTTT.

This clonotype was counted between two and nine times. The chain carries TRBV3-1 and TRBJ2-7; D possibly matches TRBD1 or TRBD2 (5 bases each). From germline, CDR1 is LGHDT and CDR2 YNNKEL (reference sequence). V was shortened by 4 bases and J by 3 bases, with 16 bases between the two germline ends. This CDR3 has 15 residues. This CDR3 is CASSLLRGTNYEQYF. The CDR3 nucleotides read TGTGCCAGCAGCCTTTTGAGAGGGACGAACTACGAGCAGTACTTC.

In its sample, this clonotype was seen many times. The chain couples TRBV11-2 to TRBJ2-7, with 12 bases that match TRBD2. The CDR3 has 14 residues. V shed 5 bases, J shed 5 bases, and the junction held 4 bases outside the gene matches. CDR1 and CDR2 (germline): SGHAT, FQNNGV. The CDR3 DNA reads TGTGCCAGCAGCGTGACTAGCGGGAGCCACGAGCAGTACTTC. The encoded protein is CASSVTSGSHEQYF.

V is TRBV4-2 and J is TRBJ2-5; possible D gene TRBD2, 6 bases. The germline V gene has CDR1 LGHNA and CDR2 YNFKEQ. Trimming took 4 bases from V and 5 from J, leaving 20 bases between them. The CDR3 extends over 16 amino acids. CDR3 sequence reads: CASSPRVGGMEETQYF. The CDR3 DNA follows: TGTGCCAGCAGCCCAAGAGTCGGCGGGATGGAGGAGACCCAGTACTTC.

In DNA, the CDR3 is TGTGCCAGTAGTGGGGTGGACTACGAGCAGTACTTC. Translated: CASSGVDYEQYF. This chain uses TRBV19 with TRBJ2-7; D call uncertain. The CDR3 loop spans 12 amino acids. The V end was cut by 5 bases, the J end by 3 bases, with 8 bases between. Germline V gene data show CDR1 as LNHDA and CDR2 as SQIVND (reference sequence).

This clonotype came up many times. The chain uses TRBV7-2 and TRBJ1-1, with a possible D match to TRBD1 (5 bases). Germline V CDR1 and CDR2: SGHTA, FQGNSA. V lost 1 base to trimming and J lost 4 bases, with 13 bases between them. This CDR3 is 15 amino acids long. The CDR3 reads CASSLGAGLATEAFF. The CDR3 region has the DNA TGTGCCAGCAGCTTAGGGGCGGGGCTCGCCACTGAAGCTTTCTTT.

The chain combines TRBV20-1 with TRBJ1-1; TRBD1 agrees at 9 bases. Unmatched junction bases numbered 1, after V lost 0 bases and J lost 2 bases. There are 14 residues in the CDR3. Germline CDR1 reads DFQATT; CDR2 reads SNEGSKA (reference sequence). CDR3 amino acids: CSARDTGGNTEAFF. CDR3 bases: TGCAGTGCTAGAGATACAGGGGGCAACACTGAAGCTTTCTTT.